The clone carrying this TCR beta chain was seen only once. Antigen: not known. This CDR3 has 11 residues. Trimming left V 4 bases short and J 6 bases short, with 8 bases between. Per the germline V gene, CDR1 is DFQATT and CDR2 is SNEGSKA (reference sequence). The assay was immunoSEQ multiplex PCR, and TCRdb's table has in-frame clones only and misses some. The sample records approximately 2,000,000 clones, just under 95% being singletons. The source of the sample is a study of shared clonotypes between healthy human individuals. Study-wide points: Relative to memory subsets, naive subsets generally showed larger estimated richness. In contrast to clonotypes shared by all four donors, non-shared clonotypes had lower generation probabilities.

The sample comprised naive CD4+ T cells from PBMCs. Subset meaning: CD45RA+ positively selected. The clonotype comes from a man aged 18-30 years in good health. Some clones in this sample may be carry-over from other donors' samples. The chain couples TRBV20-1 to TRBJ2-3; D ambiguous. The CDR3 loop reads CSATLTDTQYF. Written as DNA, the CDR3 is TGCAGTGCTACCCTCACGGATACGCAGTATTTT.